This is a list of T cell receptor beta chains from one sample in a study of T cell changes during pregnancy in multiple sclerosis. Clones were sequenced by immunoSEQ multiplex PCR, and TCRdb holds only the in-frame ones, with some missing. The sample includes approximately 70,000 clones, about 89% of them seen just once. Here the sequenced sample was peripheral blood, taken in the first trimester of pregnancy. The source is a female donor in good health, enrolled as a control in a pregnancy study. CDR3s include the opening cysteine and the closing phenylalanine or tryptophan. D genes are given only for firm matches. Clone size is stated in some rows and not others, as once, few, many or a class when expanded.

j_call d_call v_call clone_size cdr3_aa cdr3_nt
TRBJ2-1 TRBD2 TRBV5-1 . CASSPGLAGGNEQFF TGCGCCAGCAGCCCGGGACTAGCGGGCGGCAATGAGCAGTTCTTC
TRBJ2-7 TRBD1 TRBV4-1 . CASSTGQGFFEQYF TGCGCCAGCAGCACGGGACAGGGGTTTTTCGAGCAGTACTTC
TRBJ1-1 . TRBV5-6 once CASSLLGRGTEAFF TGTGCCAGCAGCTTGCTCGGGAGGGGCACTGAAGCTTTCTTT
TRBJ1-2 TRBD1 TRBV28 . CASSLPDRGGYGYTF TGTGCCAGCAGTTTACCGGACAGGGGGGGCTATGGCTACACCTTC
TRBJ1-2 . TRBV6-6 . CASSFRGNGYTF TGTGCCAGCAGTTTCAGGGGTAATGGCTACACCTTC
TRBJ1-1 . TRBV13 . CASSTDYRYMNTEAFF TGTGCCAGCAGCACAGATTACCGATACATGAACACTGAAGCTTTCTTT
TRBJ2-7 TRBD1 TRBV6-6 . CASSSHEGQSSYEQYF TGTGCCAGCAGTTCCCACGAGGGACAGAGCTCCTACGAGCAGTACTTC
TRBJ1-2 . TRBV28 . CASGGNYGYTF TGTGCCAGCGGAGGGAACTATGGCTACACCTTC
TRBJ1-1 . TRBV6-5 . CASSYGRGTEAFF TGTGCCAGCAGTTACGGGAGAGGCACTGAAGCTTTCTTT
TRBJ2-7 . TRBV27 . CASSGRDRGGIYEQYF TGTGCCAGCAGTGGCCGGGATCGCGGGGGCATCTACGAGCAGTACTTC
TRBJ2-1 TRBD2 TRBV14 . CASSQLRLATWNEQFF TGTGCCAGCAGCCAACTCCGACTAGCCACCTGGAATGAGCAGTTCTTC
TRBJ2-1 TRBD2 TRBV4-1 . CASSRILAGANNEQFF TGCGCCAGCAGCCGAATACTAGCGGGGGCCAACAATGAGCAGTTCTTC
TRBJ2-7 TRBD1 TRBV19 . CASSPRRDSSYEQYF TGTGCCAGTAGTCCCCGACGGGACAGCTCCTACGAGCAGTACTTC
TRBJ2-3 TRBD2 TRBV5-5 . CASTTSGSPNTQYF TGTGCCAGCACAACTAGCGGGAGTCCTAATACGCAGTATTTT
TRBJ2-1 TRBD2 TRBV28 once CASSPVGLAGGYNEQFF TGTGCCAGCAGCCCCGTGGGACTAGCGGGAGGTTACAATGAGCAGTTCTTC
TRBJ1-3 . TRBV7-6 . CASSSVRDRNTIYF TGTGCCAGCAGCTCGGTCCGGGACAGAAACACCATATATTTT
TRBJ2-7 . TRBV7-2 . CASSPFGFLQGYEQYF TGTGCCAGCAGCCCATTCGGCTTCTTGCAGGGATACGAGCAGTACTTC
TRBJ1-1 . TRBV19 once CASSIGRGGGREAFF TGTGCCAGTAGTATAGGTAGAGGGGGGGGTCGCGAAGCTTTCTTT
TRBJ1-1 . TRBV10-2 . CASSAGQMNTEAFF TGCGCCAGCAGTGCTGGACAGATGAACACTGAAGCTTTCTTT
TRBJ1-1 . TRBV7-6 . CASSLGQNTEAFF TGTGCCAGCAGCCTAGGACAAAACACTGAAGCTTTCTTT
TRBJ2-7 TRBD2 TRBV2 . CASSESLAGGILREQYF TGTGCCAGCAGTGAAAGTCTAGCGGGAGGGATACTACGGGAGCAGTACTTC
TRBJ2-7 . TRBV5-6 . CASSTQGRVGYEQYF TGTGCCAGCAGCACACAAGGGCGGGTGGGATACGAGCAGTACTTC
TRBJ2-3 TRBD2 TRBV5-4 once CASSWGTGGEGTQYF TGTGCCAGCAGCTGGGGGACGGGGGGGGAGGGTACGCAGTATTTT
TRBJ1-2 . TRBV7-2 . CASSLTRDTVYGYTF TGTGCCAGCAGCTTAACCCGCGACACTGTCTATGGCTACACCTTC
TRBJ2-1 . TRBV11-3 . CASSRALGGNEQFF TGTGCCAGCAGCCGGGCGCTCGGGGGCAATGAGCAGTTCTTC
TRBJ1-6 . TRBV2 . CASRVPAEVLRDSPLHF TGTGCCAGCAGGGTTCCCGCGGAGGTTCTGAGGGATTCACCCCTCCACTTT
TRBJ2-2 TRBD2 TRBV28 . CASSPGLASNTGELFF TGTGCCAGCAGCCCGGGACTAGCCTCGAACACCGGGGAGCTGTTTTTT
TRBJ1-2 TRBD1 TRBV9 few CASSATLTGTGNGYTF TGTGCCAGCAGCGCTACATTAACCGGGACAGGGAACGGCTACACCTTC
TRBJ1-1 . TRBV21-1 . CASSKNRPNTEAFF TGTGCCAGCAGCAAAAACAGGCCGAACACTGAAGCTTTCTTT